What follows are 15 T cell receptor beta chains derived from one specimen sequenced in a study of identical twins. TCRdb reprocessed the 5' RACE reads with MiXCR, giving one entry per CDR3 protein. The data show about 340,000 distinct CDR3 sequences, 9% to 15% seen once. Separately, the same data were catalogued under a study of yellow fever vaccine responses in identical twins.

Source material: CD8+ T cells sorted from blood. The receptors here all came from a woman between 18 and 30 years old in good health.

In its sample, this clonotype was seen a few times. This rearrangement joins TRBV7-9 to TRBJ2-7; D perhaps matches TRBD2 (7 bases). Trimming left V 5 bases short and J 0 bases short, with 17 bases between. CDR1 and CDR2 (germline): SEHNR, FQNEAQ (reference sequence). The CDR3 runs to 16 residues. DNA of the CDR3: TGTGCCAGCAGCCGTTCGGGGGGCGCGAGCTCCTACGAGCAGTACTTC. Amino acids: CASSRSGGASSYEQYF.

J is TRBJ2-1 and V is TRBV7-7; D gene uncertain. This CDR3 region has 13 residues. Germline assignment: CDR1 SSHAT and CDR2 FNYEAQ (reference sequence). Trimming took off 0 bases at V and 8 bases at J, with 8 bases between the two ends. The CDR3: CASSLAYPDEQFF. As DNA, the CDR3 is TGTGCCAGCAGCTTAGCATACCCTGATGAGCAGTTCTTC. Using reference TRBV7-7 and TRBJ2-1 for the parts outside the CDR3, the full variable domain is GAGVSQSPRYKVTKRGQDVTLRCDPISSHATLYWYQQALGQGPEFLTYFNYEAQPDKSGLPSDRFSAERPEGSISTLTIQRTEQRDSAMYRCASSLAYPDEQFFGPGTRLTVL.

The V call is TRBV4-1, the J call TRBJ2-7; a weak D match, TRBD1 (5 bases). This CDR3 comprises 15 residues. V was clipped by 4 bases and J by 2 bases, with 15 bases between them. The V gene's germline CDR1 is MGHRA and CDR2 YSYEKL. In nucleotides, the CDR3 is TGCGCCAGCAGCCCCGTGGTGACAGCGACCTACGAGCAGTACTTC. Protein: CASSPVVTATYEQYF.

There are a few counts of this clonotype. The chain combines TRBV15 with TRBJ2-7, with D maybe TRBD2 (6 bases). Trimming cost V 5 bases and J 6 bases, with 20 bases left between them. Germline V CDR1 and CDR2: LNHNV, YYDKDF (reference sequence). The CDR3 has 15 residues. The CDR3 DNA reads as TGTGCCACCAGCGGACGGGACTGGGGATGGAGCGAGCAGTACTTC. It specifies CATSGRDWGWSEQYF.

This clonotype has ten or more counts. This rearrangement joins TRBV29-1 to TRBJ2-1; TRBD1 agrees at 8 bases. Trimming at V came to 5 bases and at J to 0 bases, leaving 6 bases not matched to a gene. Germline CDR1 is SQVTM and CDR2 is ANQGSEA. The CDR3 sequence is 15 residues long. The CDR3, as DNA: TGCAGCGTTCGAACTACAGGGGGCTCCTACAATGAGCAGTTCTTC. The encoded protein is CSVRTTGGSYNEQFF.

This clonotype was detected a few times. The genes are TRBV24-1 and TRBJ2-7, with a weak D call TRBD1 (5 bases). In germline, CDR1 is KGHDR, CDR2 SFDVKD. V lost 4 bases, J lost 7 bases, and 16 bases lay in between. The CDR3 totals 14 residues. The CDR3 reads CATSETSDSLEQYF. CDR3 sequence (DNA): TGTGCCACCAGTGAAACATCCGACAGTCTGGAGCAGTACTTC.

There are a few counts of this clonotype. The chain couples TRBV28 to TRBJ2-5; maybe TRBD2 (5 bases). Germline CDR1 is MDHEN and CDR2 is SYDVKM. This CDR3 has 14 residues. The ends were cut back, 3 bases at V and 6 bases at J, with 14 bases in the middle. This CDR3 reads CASSLVSRGKTQYF. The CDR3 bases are TGTGCCAGCAGTTTGGTCAGCCGAGGGAAGACCCAGTACTTC. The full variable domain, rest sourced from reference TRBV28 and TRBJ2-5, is DVKVTQSSRYLVKRTGEKVFLECVQDMDHENMFWYRQDPGLGLRLIYFSYDVKMKEKGDIPEGYSVSREKKERFSLILESASTNQTSMYLCASSLVSRGKTQYFGPGTRLLVL.

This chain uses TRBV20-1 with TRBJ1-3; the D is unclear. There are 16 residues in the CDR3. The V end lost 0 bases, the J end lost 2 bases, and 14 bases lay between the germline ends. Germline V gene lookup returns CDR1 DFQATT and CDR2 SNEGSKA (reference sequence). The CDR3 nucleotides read TGCAGTGCTAGAGAGCTCGCCTTTGCGACTGGAAACACCATATATTTT. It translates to CSARELAFATGNTIYF.

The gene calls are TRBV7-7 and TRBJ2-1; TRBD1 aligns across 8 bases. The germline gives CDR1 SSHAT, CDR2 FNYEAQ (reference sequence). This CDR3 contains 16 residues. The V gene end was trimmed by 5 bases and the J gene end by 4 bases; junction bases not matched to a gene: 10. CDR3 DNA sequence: TGTGCCAGCAGCGAACGCTGGGACAGGACTTACAATGAGCAGTTCTTC. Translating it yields CASSERWDRTYNEQFF.

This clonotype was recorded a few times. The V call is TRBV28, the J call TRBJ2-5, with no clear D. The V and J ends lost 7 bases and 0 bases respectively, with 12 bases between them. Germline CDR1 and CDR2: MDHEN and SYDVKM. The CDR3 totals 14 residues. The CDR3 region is CASTPRANQETQYF. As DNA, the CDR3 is TGTGCCAGCACCCCACGGGCTAACCAAGAGACCCAGTACTTC.

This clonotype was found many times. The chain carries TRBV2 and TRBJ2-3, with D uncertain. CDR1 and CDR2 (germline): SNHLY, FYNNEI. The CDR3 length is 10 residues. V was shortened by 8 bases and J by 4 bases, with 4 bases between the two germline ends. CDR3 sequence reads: CASLADTQYF. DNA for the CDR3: TGTGCCAGCTTGGCAGATACGCAGTATTTT.

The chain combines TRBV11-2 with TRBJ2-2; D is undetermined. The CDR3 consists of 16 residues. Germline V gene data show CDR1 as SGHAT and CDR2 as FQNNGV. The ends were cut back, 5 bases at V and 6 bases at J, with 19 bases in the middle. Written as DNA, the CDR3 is TGTGCCAGCAGCCGGAGACCCGGTGAGATACCCGGGGAGCTGTTTTTT. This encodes CASSRRPGEIPGELFF.

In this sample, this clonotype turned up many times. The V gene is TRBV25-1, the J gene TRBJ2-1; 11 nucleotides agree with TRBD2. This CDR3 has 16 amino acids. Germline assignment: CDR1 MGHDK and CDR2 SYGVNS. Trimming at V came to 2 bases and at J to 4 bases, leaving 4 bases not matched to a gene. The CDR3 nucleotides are TGTGCCAGCAGTGAAAGCACTAGCGGGGGTTACAATGAGCAGTTCTTC. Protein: CASSESTSGGYNEQFF. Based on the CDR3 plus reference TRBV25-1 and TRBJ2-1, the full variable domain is EADIYQTPRYLVIGTGKKITLECSQTMGHDKMYWYQQDPGMELHLIHYSYGVNSTEKGDLSSESTVSRIRTEHFPLTLESARPSHTSQYLCASSESTSGGYNEQFFGPGTRLTVL.

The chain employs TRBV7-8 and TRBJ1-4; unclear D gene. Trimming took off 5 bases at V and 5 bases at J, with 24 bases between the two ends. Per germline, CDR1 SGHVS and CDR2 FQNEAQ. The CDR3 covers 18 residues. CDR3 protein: CASSPRPASRPLNEKLFF. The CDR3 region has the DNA TGTGCCAGCAGCCCAAGGCCTGCCAGTAGACCGTTAAATGAAAAACTGTTTTTT. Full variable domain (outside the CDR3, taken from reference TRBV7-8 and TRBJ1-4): GAGVSQSPRYKVAKRGQDVALRCDPISGHVSLFWYQQALGQGPEFLTYFQNEAQLDKSGLPSDRFFAERPEGSVSTLKIQRTQQEDSAVYLCASSPRPASRPLNEKLFFGSGTQLSVL.

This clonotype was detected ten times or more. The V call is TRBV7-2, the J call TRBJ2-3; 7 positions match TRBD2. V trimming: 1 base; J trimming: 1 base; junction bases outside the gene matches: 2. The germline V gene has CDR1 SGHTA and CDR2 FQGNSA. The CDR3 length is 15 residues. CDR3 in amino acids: CASSLGAGGTDTQYF. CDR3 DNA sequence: TGTGCCAGCAGCTTAGGTGCGGGAGGCACAGATACGCAGTATTTT.